This T cell receptor beta chain is from a study of early T cells in non-severe SARS-CoV-2 infection (dated by TCRdb to about 2021). Background on the whole study: Because TCR sequencing was done on bulk RNA from unsorted whole blood, the alpha and beta chains could not be paired. The investigation overall reported the following: Matching against VDJdb was skewed toward anti-spike CD8 responses, likely underestimated virus-specific expansions, and missed private and CD4 specificities.

Per the germline V gene, MDHEN is the CDR1 and SYDVKM is the CDR2. V drops 2 bases and J drops 11 bases, leaving 15 bases in between. CDR3 length: 13 amino acids, cysteine to phenylalanine. The kept DNA is CDR3 alone, 39 bases in frame from the first base. Set within a cohort of healthcare workers in London, UK, this nested case-control study involved weekly PCR testing of nasopharyngeal swabs along with blood sampling. Healthcare workers were recruited during the week of the UK lockdown, between 23 and 31 March 2020, and followed weekly for up to 16 weeks. Library construction relied on 5' RACE. The data were produced on a NextSeq 500. The TCR library protocol attached unique molecular identifiers to individual cDNA molecules to correct for sequencing error and PCR bias. Sequencing covered both TCR alpha and beta chains, and within each sample the abundances of alpha and beta sequences were tightly co-correlated. Per the source publication's procedure: Decombinator V4 was used to annotate the V gene, J gene and CDR3 of the TCR sequences. TCRs were defined as expanded if a significant change between any two time points was detected under a Poisson model with p below 0.0001. Abundances of TCRs were expressed as counts per million after normalisation to the total number of TCRs sequenced in each sample. TRAV1-2 paired with TRAJ12, TRAJ20 or TRAJ33 defined MAIT TCRs, while TRAV10 paired with TRAJ18 defined iNKT TCRs. A search of VDJdb, accessed on 1 November 2021, was run for TCRs annotated to CMV, EBV and SARS-CoV-2, with TCRs annotated for multiple antigens excluded. TCRdb reanalyzed the raw reads on its own, using fastp at Q25 for trimming and MiXCR for clone calling, and kept in-frame beta chains. Every CDR3 protein is listed once, alongside the most common genes and DNA of its rows. TCRdb's processing, not the authors' own work, is the source of the V and J calls. Here the sample has around 39,000 distinct CDR3 sequences; roughly 7.9% occur a single time. Jointly, the top ten make up 12% of the sample.

This clonotype was detected ten times or more. The antigen it binds to is not known. No base-level quality is on record; no much larger clone is a single base apart. Sample: whole blood, taken at baseline. In this chain, TRBV28 is recombined with TRBJ1-1; TRBD1 might be the D gene, on 6 matching bases. This clonotype was obtained from an adult who was a healthcare worker with PCR-confirmed SARS-CoV-2 infection or an uninfected control (not recorded which). CDR3 sequence: CASSLTSGVGAFF. Read as DNA, the sequence is TGTGCCAGCAGTTTAACGTCAGGGGTCGGGGCTTTCTTT.